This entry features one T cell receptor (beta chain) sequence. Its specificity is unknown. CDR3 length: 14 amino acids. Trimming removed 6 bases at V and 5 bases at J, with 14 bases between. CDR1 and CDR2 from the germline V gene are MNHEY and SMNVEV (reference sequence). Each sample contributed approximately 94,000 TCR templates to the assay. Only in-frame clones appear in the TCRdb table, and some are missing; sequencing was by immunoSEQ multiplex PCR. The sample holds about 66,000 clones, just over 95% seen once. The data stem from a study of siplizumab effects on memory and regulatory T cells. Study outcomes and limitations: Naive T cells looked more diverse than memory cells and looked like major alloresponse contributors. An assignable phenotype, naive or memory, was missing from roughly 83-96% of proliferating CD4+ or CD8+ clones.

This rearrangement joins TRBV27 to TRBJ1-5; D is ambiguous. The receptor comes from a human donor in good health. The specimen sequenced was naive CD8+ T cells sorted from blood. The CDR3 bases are TGTGCCAGCAGCCTGGACCCGGAAGATCAGCCCCAGCATTTT. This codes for CASSLDPEDQPQHF.